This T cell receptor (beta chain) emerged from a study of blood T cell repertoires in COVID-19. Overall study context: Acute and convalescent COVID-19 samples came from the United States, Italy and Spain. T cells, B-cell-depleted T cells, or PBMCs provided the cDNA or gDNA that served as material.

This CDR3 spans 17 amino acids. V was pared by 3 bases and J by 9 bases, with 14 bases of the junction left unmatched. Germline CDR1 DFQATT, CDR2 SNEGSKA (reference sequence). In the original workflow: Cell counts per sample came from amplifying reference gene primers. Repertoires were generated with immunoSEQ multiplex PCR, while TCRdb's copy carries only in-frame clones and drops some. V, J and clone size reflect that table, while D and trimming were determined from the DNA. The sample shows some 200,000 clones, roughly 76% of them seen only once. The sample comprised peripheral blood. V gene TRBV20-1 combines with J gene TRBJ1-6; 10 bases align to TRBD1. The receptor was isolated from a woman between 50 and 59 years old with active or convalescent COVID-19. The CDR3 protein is CSASGGQGGNEGSPLHF. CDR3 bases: TGCAGTGCTAGTGGCGGACAGGGGGGAAATGAGGGTTCACCCCTCCACTTT.